The present T cell receptor (beta chain) was sequenced within a study of post-analysis software for immune sequencing data. Study as a whole: Courses of disease covered relapsing-remitting, secondary progressive and progressive-relapsing multiple sclerosis. Study-wide results and limits: Controls showed significantly higher normalized Chao1 diversity than did multiple sclerosis patients. Elevated frequency relative to controls characterized 4 or 5 TRBV segments in patients, TRBV5-6, TRBV5-1 and TRBV20-1 among them. F-measure co-clustering was strong for batch-matched samples.

Only a few counts were recorded for this clonotype. Its antigen is not known. This CDR3 is 15 amino acids long. CDR1 is KGHDR and CDR2 is SFDVKD in the germline V gene. V was cut by 3 bases and J by 0 bases, with 10 bases left in between. The authors incorporated unique molecular identifiers into the TCR beta cDNA libraries. Each batch of about 0.9 to 10 million T cells produced 400,000 to 650,000 cDNA molecules. Using its own MiXCR run on the PCR reads, TCRdb lists one record per CDR3 protein. The sample carries approximately 770,000 distinct CDR3 sequences, just over 45% recorded once. This chain connects TRBV24-1 to TRBJ2-5; a weak D match, TRBD2 (6 bases). Sequences were obtained from blood. The TCR sequence derives from a girl aged 5-17 years with multiple sclerosis. CDR3: CATSDRRDYQETQYF. In DNA form, the CDR3 reads TGTGCCACCAGTGATCGCCGGGACTACCAAGAGACCCAGTACTTC.